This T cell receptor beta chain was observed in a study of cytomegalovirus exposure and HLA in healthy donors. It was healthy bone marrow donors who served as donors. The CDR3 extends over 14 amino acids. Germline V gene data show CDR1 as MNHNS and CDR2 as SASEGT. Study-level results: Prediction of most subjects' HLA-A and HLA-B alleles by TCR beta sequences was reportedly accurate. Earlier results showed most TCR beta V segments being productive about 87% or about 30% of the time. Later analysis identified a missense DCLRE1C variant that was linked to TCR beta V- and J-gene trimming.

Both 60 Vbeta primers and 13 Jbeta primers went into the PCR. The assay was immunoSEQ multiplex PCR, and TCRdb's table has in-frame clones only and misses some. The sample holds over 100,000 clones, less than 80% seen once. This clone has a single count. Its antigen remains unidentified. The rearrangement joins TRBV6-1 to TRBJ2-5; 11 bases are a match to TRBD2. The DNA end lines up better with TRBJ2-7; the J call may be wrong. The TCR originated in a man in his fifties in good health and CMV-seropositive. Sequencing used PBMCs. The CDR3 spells CASSWTSGFYEQYF. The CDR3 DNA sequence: TGTGCCAGCAGTTGGACTAGCGGGTTCTACGAGCAGTACTTC.